This is a list of T cell receptor beta chains from one sample in a study of long-term antiretroviral therapy in people with HIV. Data came from immunoSEQ multiplex PCR; TCRdb stores just in-frame clones and leaves some out. The sample includes about 20,000 clones, approximately 82% of them seen just once. The specimen comprised unsorted PBMCs, sampled roughly 2.3 years after starting antiretroviral therapy. The receptors stem from a man aged 40-50 years with HIV. CDR3s include the opening cysteine and the closing phenylalanine or tryptophan. Fields, in order: J gene, V gene, clone size, D gene, CDR3 DNA, CDR3 protein. The D gene is left open where the match is weak. Where a row states a size, it is once, few, many or the class of an expanded clone; other rows omit it.

j_call: TRBJ2-7; v_call: TRBV19; clone_size: .; d_call: .; cdr3_nt: TGTGCCAGCGACGGGGGATCCTACGAGCAGTACTTC; cdr3_aa: CASDGGSYEQYF
j_call: TRBJ2-3; v_call: TRBV7-2; clone_size: .; d_call: .; cdr3_nt: TGTGCCAGCAGCTTTTTCCAATTAACTAGCACAGATACGCAGTATTTT; cdr3_aa: CASSFFQLTSTDTQYF
j_call: TRBJ2-7; v_call: TRBV6-5; clone_size: once; d_call: .; cdr3_nt: TGTGCCAGCAGCCGTGGGGACTACGAGCAGTACTTC; cdr3_aa: CASSRGDYEQYF
j_call: TRBJ2-1; v_call: TRBV27; clone_size: .; d_call: .; cdr3_nt: TGTGCCAGCAGTATGGGCCTTACATACAATGAGCAGTTCTTC; cdr3_aa: CASSMGLTYNEQFF
j_call: TRBJ1-4; v_call: TRBV18; clone_size: .; d_call: .; cdr3_nt: TGTGCCAGCTCACGGAACGAAGGGGATAATGAAAAACTGTTTTTT; cdr3_aa: CASSRNEGDNEKLFF
j_call: TRBJ2-7; v_call: TRBV10-2; clone_size: .; d_call: TRBD2; cdr3_nt: TGCGCCAGCAGTGATGGGACTAGCGGGACCTCGCGGTACTTC; cdr3_aa: CASSDGTSGTSRYF
j_call: TRBJ1-6; v_call: TRBV11-2; clone_size: few; d_call: .; cdr3_nt: TGTGCCAGCAGCTCGGATAACGTAATAGCGACACCCCTCCACTTT; cdr3_aa: CASSSDNVIATPLHF
j_call: TRBJ1-1; v_call: TRBV10-3; clone_size: .; d_call: TRBD1; cdr3_nt: TGTGCCATCAGTGAGTCGACTCGACAGGGGGCTTTCTTT; cdr3_aa: CAISESTRQGAFF
j_call: TRBJ2-5; v_call: TRBV23-1; clone_size: .; d_call: TRBD2; cdr3_nt: TGCGCCAGCAGTCACAGCGTATACGGGGGGGGATCAGAGACCCAGTACTTC; cdr3_aa: CASSHSVYGGGSETQYF
j_call: TRBJ2-7; v_call: TRBV5-4; clone_size: .; d_call: TRBD1; cdr3_nt: TGTGCCAGCAGCTTGGGGCCCCCTTCCGGGGACAGGGTCTACGAGCAGTACTTC; cdr3_aa: CASSLGPPSGDRVYEQYF
j_call: TRBJ2-1; v_call: TRBV7-2; clone_size: .; d_call: .; cdr3_nt: TGTGCCAGCAGCAATGGACTAGGGGGCAATGAGCAGTTCTTC; cdr3_aa: CASSNGLGGNEQFF
j_call: TRBJ2-7; v_call: TRBV15; clone_size: .; d_call: .; cdr3_nt: TGTGCCACCAGCAGAGTGGCTAGCGACAGCTACGAGCAGTACTTC; cdr3_aa: CATSRVASDSYEQYF
j_call: TRBJ1-1; v_call: TRBV7-3; clone_size: .; d_call: .; cdr3_nt: TGTGCCAGCAGCTTACGGGGGGAAAATACTGAAGCTTTCTTT; cdr3_aa: CASSLRGENTEAFF
j_call: TRBJ2-1; v_call: TRBV18; clone_size: .; d_call: .; cdr3_nt: TGTGCCAGCTCACCAGATCAAAGCTCCTACAATGAGCAGTTCTTC; cdr3_aa: CASSPDQSSYNEQFF
j_call: TRBJ2-1; v_call: TRBV7-9; clone_size: .; d_call: TRBD2; cdr3_nt: TGTGCCAGCAGCTTAGCGATAGGACTAGTCAATGAGCAGTTCTTC; cdr3_aa: CASSLAIGLVNEQFF
j_call: TRBJ2-1; v_call: TRBV10-3; clone_size: .; d_call: TRBD2; cdr3_nt: TGTGCCATCAGTGAGTTGGGACTAGCGGGTGAGCAGTTCTTC; cdr3_aa: CAISELGLAGEQFF
j_call: TRBJ2-1; v_call: TRBV5-4; clone_size: medium-sized; d_call: TRBD1; cdr3_nt: TGTGCCAGCAGCTTCCCGGGACAGGGACAATTCTTC; cdr3_aa: CASSFPGQGQFF
j_call: TRBJ1-3; v_call: TRBV25-1; clone_size: .; d_call: .; cdr3_nt: TGTGCCAGCAGTTGGGGAGGTGGAAACACCATATATTTT; cdr3_aa: CASSWGGGNTIYF
j_call: TRBJ1-1; v_call: TRBV29-1; clone_size: .; d_call: TRBD1; cdr3_nt: TGCAGCGTCTTACCTAGGACAGGGAGGGACACTGAAGCTTTCTTT; cdr3_aa: CSVLPRTGRDTEAFF
j_call: TRBJ2-5; v_call: TRBV11-2; clone_size: .; d_call: .; cdr3_nt: TGTGCCAGCAGCCGGGCCAGCAGGGTCCAAGAGACCCAGTACTTC; cdr3_aa: CASSRASRVQETQYF
j_call: TRBJ2-1; v_call: TRBV10-3; clone_size: .; d_call: TRBD2; cdr3_nt: TGTGCCATCAGTGGCCAAAAGCGGGATGTCCATGAGCAGTTCTTC; cdr3_aa: CAISGQKRDVHEQFF
j_call: TRBJ2-7; v_call: TRBV23-1; clone_size: .; d_call: TRBD1; cdr3_nt: TGCGCCAGCAGTCTTCGGGGCGGGACAGGGACCTACGAGCAGTACTTC; cdr3_aa: CASSLRGGTGTYEQYF